These 2 T cell receptor beta chains were all obtained from the same sample, sequenced in a study of blood T cell repertoires in COVID-19. Assay: immunoSEQ multiplex PCR; the TCRdb copy retains only in-frame clones and omits some. The data contain some 48,000 clones, approximately 86% of them seen just once; the ten biggest clones take up around 3%. The material sequenced was peripheral blood. These TCRs come from a man aged 45 to 65 with active COVID-19.

This clone appeared a single time. The chain couples TRBV5-1 to TRBJ2-5, with TRBD2 matching 11 bases. The germline CDR1 and CDR2 sequences are SGHRS and YFSETQ. CDR3 length: 14 residues. The J segment lost 2 bases and the V segment lost 4 bases, leaving 1 base of the junction unmatched. The DNA of the CDR3 is TGCGCCAGCAGCCGGACTAGCGGGCAAGAGACCCAGTACTTC. Its protein is CASSRTSGQETQYF.

The CDR3 is CASSQEIGRTSGSPADTQYF. CDR3 DNA sequence: TGTGCCAGCAGCCAAGAGATCGGAAGAACTAGCGGGAGTCCAGCAGATACGCAGTATTTT. The chain combines TRBV3-1 (or the pseudogene TRBV3-2) with TRBJ2-3, with 11 bases lining up with TRBD2. Germline-derived CDR1 and CDR2 are LGHDT and YNNKEL (reference sequence). V was pared by 0 bases and J by 4 bases, with 15 bases of the junction left unmatched. This CDR3 has 20 residues.